The 30 T cell receptor beta chains listed next were all sequenced from one sample in a study of T-cell reconstitution after alpha-beta-depleted transplantation in children. For TCRbeta, the library was prepared with unique molecular identifiers. TCRdb fed the PCR reads into MiXCR, producing one record per CDR3 protein. The sample holds about 290,000 distinct CDR3 sequences, 10% seen once. Sequencing used PBMCs, obtained before TCRalphabeta/CD19-depleted stem cell transplant. These receptors all come from a boy under two years old with acute myeloid leukemia, due to receive a stem cell transplant.

In this sample, this clonotype turned up a few times. V is TRBV5-1 and J is TRBJ2-5; 7 bases fit TRBD2. Germline-derived CDR1 and CDR2 are SGHRS and YFSETQ. V lost 2 bases and J lost 1; bases outside the gene matches: 5. This CDR3 contains 15 residues. CDR3 nucleotide sequence: TGCGCCAGCAGCTTTGCCGGGAGGTCCCAAGAGACCCAGTACTTC. Translating it yields CASSFAGRSQETQYF.

This clonotype appeared many times. The chain's CDR3 is CSAPDRKVQETQYF. CDR3 coding DNA: TGCAGTGCCCCCGACAGGAAGGTCCAAGAGACCCAGTACTTC. The chain couples TRBV20-1 to TRBJ2-5; D perhaps matches TRBD1 (6 bases). The germline V gene has CDR1 DFQATT and CDR2 SNEGSKA (reference sequence). V lost 6 bases to trimming and J lost 1 base, with 15 bases between them. CDR3 size: 14 residues.

The V call is TRBV10-3, the J call TRBJ2-1; tentative D call: TRBD1 (6 bases). The germline gives CDR1 ENHRY, CDR2 SYGVKD. CDR3 length equals 15 residues. The germline V and J ends were trimmed by 7 bases and 0 bases, with 13 bases remaining between them. The CDR3 DNA reads TGTGCCATCAACCGAGACAGGAGCTCCTACAATGAGCAGTTCTTC. As protein: CAINRDRSSYNEQFF.

The CDR3: CAWSRKGGLGNTIYF. CDR3 DNA sequence: TGTGCCTGGAGCCGTAAAGGGGGGCTCGGGAACACCATATATTTT. The chain carries TRBV30 and TRBJ1-3, with TRBD1 as a possible D gene (6 bases). V was clipped by 3 bases and J by 7 bases, with 19 bases between them. Germline assignment: CDR1 GTSNPN and CDR2 SVGIG (reference sequence). The CDR3 contains 15 residues.

This clonotype was recorded many times. The V and J genes are TRBV29-1 and TRBJ2-6, with 8 bases fitting TRBD1. Germline V gene data show CDR1 as SQVTM and CDR2 as ANQGSEA. CDR3 length: 15 amino acids. V trimming: 1 base; J trimming: 1 base; junction bases outside the gene matches: 0. CDR3 loop: CSVEGTGSGANVLTF. CDR3 coding DNA: TGCAGCGTTGAAGGGACAGGGTCTGGGGCCAACGTCCTGACTTTC.

Details on this clonotype: Sequence at one end of the junction differs from germline and may be a read error. This chain uses TRBV3-1 with TRBJ1-5; D is possibly TRBD1 (6 bases). The germline V gene has CDR1 LGHDT and CDR2 YNNKEL (reference sequence). This CDR3 comprises 15 residues. CDR3 coding DNA: TGTGACAGCAGTGGAGGGGGGTTTGGCAATCAGCCCCAGCATTTT. This gives the protein CDSSGGGFGNQPQHF.

V is TRBV5-1 and J is TRBJ2-3; TRBD2 aligns across 7 bases. CDR1 is SGHRS, CDR2 YFSETQ, per germline. The CDR3 consists of 16 residues. V was pared by 4 bases and J by 1 base, with 9 bases of the junction left unmatched. In DNA form, the CDR3 reads TGCGCCAGCAGCCCCCTCCTGGGGGGGGGCACAGATACGCAGTATTTT. As protein: CASSPLLGGGTDTQYF.

This clonotype was detected only once. This clone may be a read error of a much larger clone one base away. The genes are TRBV5-1 and TRBJ1-3; D is unclear. The CDR3 has 14 amino acids. Germline V gives CDR1 SGHRS, CDR2 YFSETQ. With 0 bases removed from V and 3 bases from J, the gap between germline ends came to 7 bases. CDR3 protein: CASSLDGFGNTIYF. The CDR3, as DNA: TGCGCCAGCAGCTTGGACGGCTTTGGAAACACCATATATTTT.

There are many counts of this clonotype. The rearrangement joins TRBV20-1 to TRBJ1-2; 7 positions match TRBD1. The CDR3 is made up of 11 amino acids. Germline CDR1 is DFQATT and CDR2 is SNEGSKA (reference sequence). V shed 8 bases, J shed 3 bases, and the junction held 3 bases outside the gene matches. The CDR3 bases are TGCAGTATAGGGGGCTACTATGGCTACACCTTC. Translating gives CSIGGYYGYTF.

This clonotype was recorded many times. This chain joins TRBV7-3 and TRBJ1-2; TRBD1 matches 10 bases. The CDR3 sequence is 17 residues long. Germline V CDR1 and CDR2: SGHTA, FQGTGA. V was clipped by 2 bases and J by 7 bases; unmatched bases: 13. CDR3 sequence: CASSLEGGDRGHGGYTF. The CDR3, as DNA: TGTGCCAGCAGCTTAGAGGGGGGAGACAGGGGGCACGGTGGCTACACCTTC.

This clonotype was seen many times. The gene calls are TRBV7-9 and TRBJ2-7; D gene uncertain. V was trimmed by 1 base and J by 5 bases, leaving 9 bases between them. The CDR3 runs to 13 residues. Per germline, CDR1 SEHNR and CDR2 FQNEAQ (reference sequence). This CDR3 reads CASSLGSVHEQYF. The DNA for the CDR3 is TGTGCCAGCAGCTTAGGATCCGTCCACGAGCAGTACTTC.

Written as DNA, the CDR3 is TGTGCCAGCAGTAGGGAGGGGGCCAGGACTGAAGCTTTCTTT. Protein product: CASSREGARTEAFF. V usage is TRBV2 and J usage is TRBJ1-1; TRBD1 aligns across 7 bases. The CDR3 length is 14 residues. Germline CDR1 SNHLY, CDR2 FYNNEI. V lost 5 bases, J lost 5 bases, and 8 bases stayed unmatched.

The chain joins TRBV2 to TRBJ2-3, with 9 bases that match TRBD1. The CDR3 sequence is 14 residues long. The germline V gene has CDR1 SNHLY and CDR2 FYNNEI. V lost 10 bases, J lost 7 bases, and 12 bases stayed unmatched. The CDR3 here is CAITRGQGLNTQYF. CDR3 coding DNA: TGTGCCATCACCCGGGGACAGGGACTAAATACGCAGTATTTT.

This clonotype was observed many times. This chain uses TRBV28 with TRBJ2-1, with TRBD1 matching 7 bases. The CDR3 runs to 19 residues. Trimming removed 6 bases from V and 0 bases from J; junction bases left unmatched: 17. Germline loops: CDR1 MDHEN, CDR2 SYDVKM. The chain's CDR3 is CASSLVWTGSPRSYNEQFF. The CDR3 coding sequence is TGTGCCAGCAGCCTAGTCTGGACAGGCTCCCCACGCTCCTACAATGAGCAGTTCTTC.

This clonotype was observed many times. The chain couples TRBV28 to TRBJ2-3; 8 positions agree with TRBD1. With 4 bases clipped from V and 4 bases from J, the junction kept 19 bases outside the gene matches. This CDR3 contains 19 residues. Germline values: CDR1 MDHEN, CDR2 SYDVKM. CDR3 sequence: CASSSDREGSGPKADTQYF. DNA for the CDR3: TGTGCCAGCAGTTCGGACAGGGAAGGAAGCGGGCCTAAAGCAGATACGCAGTATTTT.

This clonotype was picked up many times. The rearrangement links TRBV6-5 to TRBJ2-1, with 8 positions matching TRBD2. This CDR3 has 13 residues. The V segment lost 0 bases and the J segment 9 bases; nucleotides outside the gene matches: 1. Per germline, CDR1 MNHEY and CDR2 SVGAGI. In DNA form, the CDR3 reads TGTGCCAGCAGTTACTCGAGCGGGGGTGAGCAGTTCTTC. Translating it yields CASSYSSGGEQFF.

The V and J genes are TRBV24-1 and TRBJ2-2; TRBD2 matches at 7 bases. This CDR3 is built from 15 residues. Trimming removed 6 bases from V and 0 bases from J; junction bases left unmatched: 3. CDR1 and CDR2 from the germline V gene are KGHDR and SFDVKD. CDR3 nucleotide sequence: TGTGCCACCAGTAAACTAGCGCCGAACACCGGGGAGCTGTTTTTT. It encodes CATSKLAPNTGELFF.

A word on this clonotype: A much larger clone lies a single base off, so this may be a read error. This chain joins TRBV12-3 or TRBV12-4 and TRBJ2-4; D ambiguous. V lost 6 bases, J lost 2 bases, and 14 bases lay in between. The CDR3 contains 15 residues. The CDR3 loop is CASSQLPLPKNIQYF. CDR3 sequence (DNA): TGTGCCAGCAGCCAATTGCCCCTACCCAAAAACATTCAGTACTTC.

Ten or more counts support this clonotype. The V call is TRBV12-3 or TRBV12-4, the J call TRBJ2-2; possibly TRBD2 for D (7 bases). The CDR3 spans 16 residues. The V and J ends lost 7 bases and 0 bases respectively, with 15 bases between them. The CDR3 region has the DNA TGTGCCAGCACCAAAGGGAGGGGGACGAACACCGGGGAGCTGTTTTTT. Protein: CASTKGRGTNTGELFF.

This clonotype was picked up many times. The chain recombines TRBV18 with TRBJ2-1; D ambiguous. Germline V gene sequence: CDR1 KGHSH, CDR2 LQKENI. The CDR3 covers 12 residues. V dropped 0 bases and J dropped 6 bases, with 3 bases sitting between them. Written as DNA, the CDR3 is TGTGCCAGCTCACCACCCCCCAATGAGCAGTTCTTC. This encodes CASSPPPNEQFF.

At least ten counts were recorded for this clonotype. V is TRBV12-3 or TRBV12-4 and J is TRBJ2-6; no reliable D call. The CDR3 extends over 16 amino acids. With 3 bases removed from V and 0 bases from J, the gap between germline ends came to 9 bases. DNA of the CDR3: TGTGCCAGCAGTTTGCGGCACGGCTCTGGGGCCAACGTCCTGACTTTC. This codes for CASSLRHGSGANVLTF.

Many counts were recorded for this clonotype. The DNA for the CDR3 is TGTGCCCCACCGGCACTAGCATACGAGCAGTACTTC. Protein product: CAPPALAYEQYF. The chain joins TRBV24-1 to TRBJ2-7, with D maybe TRBD2 (6 bases). The CDR3 has 12 amino acids. The V gene lost 12 bases and the J gene lost 4 bases, with 15 bases spanning the gap. The germline gives CDR1 KGHDR, CDR2 SFDVKD.

This clonotype was seen ten or more times. CDR3 residues: CASSAQGNYEQYF. Written as DNA, the CDR3 is TGTGCCAGCAGCGCACAGGGGAATTACGAGCAGTACTTC. The rearrangement uses TRBV5-4 and TRBJ2-7, with 7 nucleotides matching TRBD1. The length of the CDR3 is 13 residues. The J segment lost 4 bases and the V segment lost 4 bases, leaving 5 bases of the junction unmatched. The germline V gene encodes CDR1 SGHNT and CDR2 YYREEE (reference sequence).

In regard to this clonotype: A single base separates this from a much larger clone, so it may be a read error. The chain has TRBV7-2 and TRBJ1-6; TRBD1 aligns across 7 bases. Germline V gene data show CDR1 as SGHTA and CDR2 as FQGNSA. This CDR3 spans 12 amino acids. V lost 5 bases and J lost 14; bases outside the gene matches: 6. The CDR3 sequence is CASSPQGVSLHF. DNA for the CDR3: TGTGCCAGCAGCCCCCAGGGGGTGTCCCTCCACTTT.

The sample holds many counts of this clonotype. The chain uses TRBV28 and TRBJ2-5, with 7 bases matching TRBD2. The germline V gene encodes CDR1 MDHEN and CDR2 SYDVKM. V gave up 5 bases and J gave up 1 base; unmatched junction bases: 7. The CDR3 consists of 15 residues. Written as DNA, the CDR3 is TGTGCCAGCAGTCGATGGGGCGGGAGCCAAGAGACCCAGTACTTC. Its translation: CASSRWGGSQETQYF.

This clonotype was seen ten or more times. V and J are TRBV6-5 and TRBJ2-7, with a tentative D call TRBD2 (6 bases). From germline, CDR1 is MNHEY and CDR2 SVGAGI. CDR3 length equals 14 residues. With 2 bases removed from V and 6 bases from J, the gap between germline ends came to 14 bases. The CDR3 reads CASSYRDEGGEQYF. The CDR3 DNA is TGTGCCAGCAGTTACAGGGACGAGGGAGGCGAGCAGTACTTC.

This clonotype was detected a few times. J is TRBJ1-4 and V is TRBV5-1; 8 bases align to TRBD1. The V gene end was trimmed by 0 bases and the J gene end by 0 bases; junction bases not matched to a gene: 10. The germline CDR1 and CDR2 sequences are SGHRS and YFSETQ. The CDR3 totals 19 residues. This CDR3 is CASSLAWDRLNATNEKLFF. As DNA, the CDR3 is TGCGCCAGCAGCTTGGCCTGGGACAGGCTAAACGCAACTAATGAAAAACTGTTTTTT.

In this sample, this clonotype turned up many times. The chain joins TRBV7-2 to TRBJ2-3; TRBD2 aligns across 8 bases. Trimming took 2 bases from V and 6 from J; bases not matched to a gene: 13. Per the germline V gene, CDR1 is SGHTA and CDR2 is FQGNSA. This CDR3 is built from 17 residues. In nucleotides, the CDR3 is TGTGCCAGCAGCTTATCGCCGGGGGGGGGACGGGCGGATACGCAGTATTTT. This codes for CASSLSPGGGRADTQYF. Variable domain in full (rest from reference TRBV7-2 and TRBJ2-3): GAGVSQSPSNKVTEKGKDVELRCDPISGHTALYWYRQSLGQGLEFLIYFQGNSAPDKSGLPSDRFSAERTGGSVSTLTIQRTQQEDSAVYLCASSLSPGGGRADTQYFGPGTRLTVL.

The sample holds many counts of this clonotype. V is TRBV12-5 and J is TRBJ2-1, with TRBD2 matching 10 bases. The V gene end was trimmed by 0 bases and the J gene end by 0 bases; junction bases not matched to a gene: 14. Per germline, CDR1 LGHNT and CDR2 FRNRAP. The CDR3 sequence is 21 residues long. CDR3 sequence (DNA): TGTGCTAGTGGTTTGGTACTGAGCGTACTAGCGGGACCCAGCTCCTACAATGAGCAGTTCTTC. Protein sequence: CASGLVLSVLAGPSSYNEQFF.

The chain joins TRBV3-1 to TRBJ2-7; 7 bases are a match to TRBD1. CDR3 length: 13 residues. The V and J ends lost 6 bases and 5 bases, in that order; junction bases with no gene match: 7. Germline CDR1 is LGHDT and CDR2 is YNNKEL (reference sequence). CDR3 sequence: CASRLTTGNEQYF. The CDR3 nucleotides are TGTGCCAGCAGACTAACGACAGGGAACGAGCAGTACTTC.